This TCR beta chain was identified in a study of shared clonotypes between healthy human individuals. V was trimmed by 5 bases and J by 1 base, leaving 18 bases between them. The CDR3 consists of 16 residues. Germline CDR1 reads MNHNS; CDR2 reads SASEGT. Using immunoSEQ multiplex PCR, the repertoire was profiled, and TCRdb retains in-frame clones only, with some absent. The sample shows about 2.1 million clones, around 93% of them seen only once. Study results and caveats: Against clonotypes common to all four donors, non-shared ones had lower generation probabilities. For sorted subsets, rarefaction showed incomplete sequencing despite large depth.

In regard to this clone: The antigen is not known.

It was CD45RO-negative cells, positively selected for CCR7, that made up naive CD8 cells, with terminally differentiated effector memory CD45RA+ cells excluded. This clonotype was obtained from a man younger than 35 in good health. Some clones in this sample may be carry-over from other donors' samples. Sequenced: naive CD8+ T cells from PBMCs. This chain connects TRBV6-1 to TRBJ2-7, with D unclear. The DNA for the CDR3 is TGTGCCAGCAGTCAAGAGGTGGGTGGGCGGTCCTACGAGCAGTACTTC. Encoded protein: CASSQEVGGRSYEQYF.